The entry below gives a single T cell receptor beta chain sequence along with its context. Its antigen is unidentified. Germline and junction disagree at one end, which may indicate a read error. This sample is drawn from a study of cytomegalovirus exposure and HLA in healthy donors. Study-wide points: TRBV6-2, TRBV6-3 and other indistinguishable V segments were excluded.

Germline V gene sequence: CDR1 SSHAT, CDR2 FNYEAQ (reference sequence). The CDR3 totals 15 residues. The PCR employed 60 Vbeta primers together with 13 Jbeta primers. In the study's own analysis: Later work found 65 million to 90 million unique TCR beta chains, with about 10 million shared. The method was immunoSEQ multiplex PCR; TCRdb's version includes in-frame clones alone and lacks a portion of them. The V and J calls and the clone size are those of that table, but D and trimming were determined from the DNA. The sample consists of fewer than 150,000 clones, about four fifths of them appearing once.

V and J are TRBV7-7 and TRBJ2-5, with 10 bases aligning to TRBD2. The sequenced sample was PBMCs. This receptor was taken from a man under 40 in good health and CMV-seronegative. The chain's CDR3 is CASSLASSGGQTQYF. The CDR3 DNA follows: TGTGCTAGCAGCTTAGCTTCTAGCGGGGGACAGACCCAGTACTTC.